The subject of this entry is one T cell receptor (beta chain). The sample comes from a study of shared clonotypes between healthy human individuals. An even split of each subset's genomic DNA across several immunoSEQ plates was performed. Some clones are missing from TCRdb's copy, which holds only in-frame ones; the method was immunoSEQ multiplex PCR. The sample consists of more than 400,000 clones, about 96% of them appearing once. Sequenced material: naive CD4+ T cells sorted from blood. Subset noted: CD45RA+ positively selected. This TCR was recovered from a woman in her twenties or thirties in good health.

CDR3 nucleotide sequence: TGTGCCAGCAGCGGGGACCCCACGGGGGGCTACACCTTC. It translates to CASSGDPTGGYTF. The V and J genes are TRBV5-6 and TRBJ1-2, with D possibly matching TRBD1 (5 bases). Germline-derived CDR1 and CDR2 are SGHDT and YYEEEE. Trimming stripped 4 bases from V and 8 bases from J, with 15 bases between. The CDR3 is 13 amino acids.